The 30 T cell receptor beta chains below come from one sample, sequenced in a study of T and B cells in COVID-19 patients. Multiplex PCR with BIOMED2 TRB-A/B primer pools amplified TRB rearrangements. TCRdb passed the multiplex PCR reads through MiXCR, listing each CDR3 protein once. The sample lists some 21,000 distinct CDR3 sequences; approximately 30% were seen once. TRB was amplified from about 250-500 ng of blood genomic DNA. The sample taken for sequencing was blood. The source of these receptors is a human donor who had recovered from COVID-19.

The rearrangement joins TRBV11-3 to TRBJ2-7; the D is unclear. The CDR3 consists of 15 residues. Deletions cut 0 bases from V and 0 bases from J, with 9 bases between. Germline V gives CDR1 SGHNT, CDR2 YENEEA. CDR3 DNA: TGTGCCAGCAGCTTAGAAGTTGGAGTCTCCTACGAGCAGTACTTC. Its translation is CASSLEVGVSYEQYF.

This clonotype appeared a few times. This chain links TRBV10-2 with TRBJ2-6; D remains unclear. From germline, CDR1 is WSHSY and CDR2 SAAADI. Trimming cost V 8 bases and J 2 bases, with 10 bases left between them. The CDR3 consists of 14 residues. The CDR3 reads CASQVIAGANVLTF. The CDR3 nucleotides are TGCGCCAGCCAGGTCATTGCTGGGGCCAACGTCCTGACTTTC.

This clonotype has ten or more counts. This chain joins TRBV27 and TRBJ2-3; 11 positions agree with TRBD2. The V and J ends lost 2 bases and 4 bases, in that order; junction bases with no gene match: 8. The germline V gene encodes CDR1 MNHEY and CDR2 SMNVEV (reference sequence). The CDR3 sequence is 17 residues long. The CDR3 DNA reads as TGTGCCAGCAGTTTACATCATAGCGGGGGGGCCCCAGATACGCAGTATTTT. This translates into CASSLHHSGGAPDTQYF.

This clonotype was picked up a small number of times. The V call is TRBV5-5, the J call TRBJ1-2; tentatively, D is TRBD1 (5 bases). The CDR3 covers 14 residues. V was trimmed by 1 base and J by 4 bases, leaving 11 bases between them. CDR1 and CDR2 (germline): SGHKS, YYEKEE (reference sequence). The CDR3, as DNA: TGTGCCAGCAGCTTGCGGGACGGGATCTATGGCTACACCTTC. As protein: CASSLRDGIYGYTF.

The chain has TRBV7-9 and TRBJ1-4, with D uncertain. V gave up 6 bases and J gave up 8 bases, with 16 bases separating them. Germline CDR1 reads SEHNR; CDR2 reads FQNEAQ (reference sequence). The CDR3 loop spans 14 amino acids. CDR3 sequence (DNA): TGTGCCAGCAGACCCTTCGGGCAACACGAAAAACTGTTTTTT. Translating it yields CASRPFGQHEKLFF. Full variable domain (outside the CDR3, taken from reference TRBV7-9 and TRBJ1-4): DTGVSQNPRHKITKRGQNVTFRCDPISEHNRLYWYRQTLGQGPEFLTYFQNEAQLEKSRLLSDRFSAERPKGSFSTLEIQRTEQGDSAMYLCASRPFGQHEKLFFGSGTQLSVL.

The V gene is TRBV6-1, the J gene TRBJ1-3, with D hard to call. The ends were cut back, 5 bases at V and 0 bases at J, with 8 bases in the middle. Germline CDR1 and CDR2: MNHNS and SASEGT. There are 14 residues in the CDR3. The CDR3 sequence is CASSLEVSGNTIYF. The CDR3 region has the DNA TGTGCCAGCAGTCTCGAGGTCTCTGGAAACACCATATATTTT.

This chain links TRBV6-4 with TRBJ1-6; 8 nucleotides agree with TRBD1. V lost 8 bases and J lost 8; bases outside the gene matches: 14. CDR3 length: 16 residues. Germline assignment: CDR1 MRHNA and CDR2 SNTAGT. The DNA for the CDR3 is TGTGCCAGCGGGCGAGGGCAGGGGGCAGCCTATTCACCCCTCCACTTT. Translating it yields CASGRGQGAAYSPLHF.

This clonotype rates as medium-sized. V is TRBV30 and J is TRBJ2-1, with unresolved D. The germline V and J ends were trimmed by 0 bases and 3 bases, with 0 bases remaining between them. Germline CDR1 reads GTSNPN; CDR2 reads SVGIG (reference sequence). The CDR3 has 11 residues. The DNA for the CDR3 is TGTGCCTGGAGTGTCTACAATGAGCAGTTCTTC. Amino acids: CAWSVYNEQFF.

The CDR3 loop reads CASSPRTGGGTGELFF. The DNA for the CDR3 is TGTGCCAGCAGCCCCCGGACAGGGGGAGGCACCGGGGAGCTGTTTTTT. The chain is built from TRBV5-5 and TRBJ2-2, with 10 bases identical to TRBD1. This CDR3 is built from 16 residues. J was trimmed by 4 bases and V by 4 bases; bases with no gene match: 7. The V gene's germline CDR1 is SGHKS and CDR2 YYEKEE (reference sequence).

Only a few counts were recorded for this clonotype. The chain has TRBV15 and TRBJ1-1, with 11 positions matching TRBD1. V lost 3 bases, J lost 3 bases, and 3 bases stayed unmatched. The CDR3 contains 15 residues. Germline V gene sequence: CDR1 LNHNV, CDR2 YYDKDF (reference sequence). CDR3 DNA sequence: TGTGCCACCAGCAGCTCGGGACAGGGGGACACTGAAGCTTTCTTT. Amino acids: CATSSSGQGDTEAFF. The variable domain in full, with the rest retrieved from reference TRBV15 and TRBJ1-1, is DAMVIQNPRYQVTQFGKPVTLSCSQTLNHNVMYWYQQKSSQAPKLLFHYYDKDFNNEADTPDNFQSRRPNTSFCFLDIRSPGLGDTAMYLCATSSSGQGDTEAFFGQGTRLTVV.

This clonotype occurred a few times. The V call is TRBV19, the J call TRBJ1-2; D is unclear. V gave up 6 bases and J gave up 9 bases, with 17 bases separating them. The CDR3 extends over 13 amino acids. Per germline, CDR1 LNHDA and CDR2 SQIVND (reference sequence). DNA of the CDR3: TGTGCCAGTAGCTCAAAGGTAGAAGAGAGCTACACCTTC. It encodes CASSSKVEESYTF. Full variable domain (outside the CDR3, taken from reference TRBV19 and TRBJ1-2): DGGITQSPKYLFRKEGQNVTLSCEQNLNHDAMYWYRQDPGQGLRLIYYSQIVNDFQKGDIAEGYSVSREKKESFPLTVTSAQKNPTAFYLCASSSKVEESYTFGSGTRLTVV.

This clonotype was counted many times. This chain joins TRBV19 and TRBJ1-1, with D unclear. CDR3 length equals 14 residues. Germline V gene lookup returns CDR1 LNHDA and CDR2 SQIVND (reference sequence). Trimming removed 2 bases from V and 1 base from J, with 8 bases in between. Here the CDR3 reads CASSIISSNTEAFF. CDR3 DNA: TGTGCCAGTAGTATAATCAGCTCGAACACTGAAGCTTTCTTT.

By share of the sample, this clonotype is medium-sized. The genes are TRBV6-6 and TRBJ1-6; tentatively, D is TRBD1 (5 bases). Germline V CDR1 and CDR2: MNHNY, SVGAGI (reference sequence). The CDR3 has 13 residues. Trimming removed 5 bases from V and 7 bases from J, with 9 bases in between. The CDR3 nucleotides are TGTGCCAGCAGTGCGCCAGGGAATTCACCCCTCCACTTT. This translates into CASSAPGNSPLHF.

This clonotype occurred a few times. The V and J genes are TRBV5-4 and TRBJ2-7; D tentatively reads TRBD1 or TRBD2 (6 bases each). Germline CDR1 SGHNT, CDR2 YYREEE (reference sequence). V shed 0 bases and J shed 3 bases, with 16 bases lying between them. The CDR3 is 16 residues long. The CDR3 region has the DNA TGTGCCAGCAGCTTGGCCGGGGGCAGGGGCATCTACGAGCAGTACTTC. Encoded protein: CASSLAGGRGIYEQYF.

CDR3 residues: CASSAMEGDSPLHF. The DNA for the CDR3 is TGTGCCAGCTCAGCGATGGAAGGGGATTCACCCCTCCACTTT. This chain joins TRBV18 and TRBJ1-6; tentatively, D is TRBD1 (5 bases). Germline loops: CDR1 KGHSH, CDR2 LQKENI. The V gene lost 5 bases and the J gene lost 8 bases, with 13 bases spanning the gap. The CDR3 spans 14 residues. Full variable domain (remainder filled in from reference TRBV18 and TRBJ1-6): NAGVMQNPRHLVRRRGQEARLRCSPMKGHSHVYWYRQLPEEGLKFMVYLQKENIIDESGMPKERFSAEFPKEGPSILRIQQVVRGDSAAYFCASSAMEGDSPLHFGNGTRLTVT.

By share, this clonotype ranks as medium-sized (0.01 to 0.1%). The genes are TRBV11-1 and TRBJ2-3; 7 bases map to TRBD2. The CDR3 has 17 amino acids. Trimming removed 5 bases from V and 0 bases from J; junction bases left unmatched: 11. CDR1 SGHAT and CDR2 FQDESV come from the germline V gene (reference sequence). This chain's CDR3 is CASSRFWGAGSTDTQYF. Here the CDR3 DNA reads TGTGCCAGCAGCCGGTTCTGGGGAGCGGGGAGCACAGATACGCAGTATTTT.

This clonotype was found a few times. This chain's CDR3 is CAWSLRGTNEKLFF. CDR3 in DNA: TGTGCCTGGAGTCTTAGGGGGACTAATGAAAAACTGTTTTTT. J is TRBJ1-4 and V is TRBV30, with D perhaps matching TRBD1 (6 bases). Germline V lookup: CDR1 GTSNPN, CDR2 SVGIG (reference sequence). The CDR3 totals 14 residues. The V end lost 2 bases, the J end lost 2 bases, and 9 bases lay between the germline ends. Supplemented by reference TRBV30 and TRBJ1-4, the full variable domain reads SQTIHQWPATLVQPVGSPLSLECTVEGTSNPNLYWYRQAAGRGLQLLFYSVGIGQISSEVPQNLSASRPQDRQFILSSKKLLLSDSGFYLCAWSLRGTNEKLFFGSGTQLSVL.

The gene calls are TRBV19 and TRBJ2-7, with 7 bases lining up with TRBD1. This CDR3 is 13 amino acids long. V shed 7 bases and J 0 bases; nucleotides not matched to a gene: 3. Germline V gene sequence: CDR1 LNHDA, CDR2 SQIVND (reference sequence). CDR3 in amino acids: CASNRQGSYEQYF. The DNA for the CDR3 is TGTGCCAGTAACCGACAGGGCTCCTACGAGCAGTACTTC.

In this sample, this clonotype turned up many times. The chain employs TRBV30 and TRBJ1-4; D is ambiguous. V was trimmed by 0 bases and J by 7 bases, leaving 6 bases between them. CDR3 size: 12 residues. Germline lookup yields CDR1 GTSNPN and CDR2 SVGIG (reference sequence). CDR3 amino acids: CAWSVFGEKLFF. In DNA, the CDR3 is TGTGCCTGGAGTGTATTTGGTGAAAAACTGTTTTTT.

The sample holds a few counts of this clonotype. One end of the junction fails to match germline, which may point to a read error. The genes are TRBV7-4 and TRBJ2-5; 7 positions match TRBD1. CDR3 size: 15 residues. Germline-derived CDR1 and CDR2 are SGHVT and SQSDAQ. CDR3 DNA: TGTGCCAGAAGCTTCTACACAGGGGCAAAGGAGACCCAGTACTTC. It encodes CARSFYTGAKETQYF.

This clonotype appeared many times. This sequence joins TRBV12-3 or TRBV12-4 and TRBJ2-5; 10 bases agree with TRBD2. The CDR3 loop spans 16 amino acids. J lost 4 bases, V lost 5 bases, and 10 bases had no gene match. The CDR3 bases are TGTGCCAGCAGTCTACGGACTAGCGGATATTCAGAGACCCAGTACTTC. Translating gives CASSLRTSGYSETQYF.

Written as DNA, the CDR3 is TGTGCCACCAGCAGGGAGACAGGGTTTAATGAAAAACTGTTTTTT. Its protein product is CATSRETGFNEKLFF. The chain employs TRBV15 and TRBJ1-4, with 7 bases fitting TRBD1. J was trimmed by 4 bases and V by 3 bases; bases with no gene match: 5. Germline V gene lookup returns CDR1 LNHNV and CDR2 YYDKDF (reference sequence). The CDR3 has 15 amino acids. The variable domain in full, completed from reference TRBV15 and TRBJ1-4, reads DAMVIQNPRYQVTQFGKPVTLSCSQTLNHNVMYWYQQKSSQAPKLLFHYYDKDFNNEADTPDNFQSRRPNTSFCFLDIRSPGLGDTAMYLCATSRETGFNEKLFFGSGTQLSVL.

This clonotype was seen ten or more times. The chain employs TRBV19 and TRBJ1-1; D is possibly TRBD1 (5 bases). Trimming removed 10 bases from V and 0 bases from J, with 15 bases in between. The CDR3 runs 14 residues. Germline V CDR1 and CDR2: LNHDA, SQIVND (reference sequence). CDR3 sequence reads: CATVAGPLNTEAFF. CDR3 DNA sequence: TGTGCCACAGTCGCGGGGCCGTTGAACACTGAAGCTTTCTTT.

By its share, this clonotype is medium-sized. This chain connects TRBV19 to TRBJ2-5; D gene unclear. CDR1 and CDR2 (germline): LNHDA, SQIVND (reference sequence). V lost 1 base and J lost 1, with 4 bases in between. The CDR3 totals 13 residues. This CDR3 is CASSIGLQETQYF. The CDR3 DNA reads as TGTGCCAGTAGTATAGGGCTCCAAGAGACCCAGTACTTC.

J is TRBJ1-1 and V is TRBV12-5; D unclear. The CDR3 sequence is 13 residues long. Germline CDR1 reads LGHNT; CDR2 reads FRNRAP. Trimming took off 1 base at V and 4 bases at J, with 7 bases between the two ends. The CDR3 bases are TGTGCTAGTGGTTTGGGGAGCGGCACTGAAGCTTTCTTT. It is translated as CASGLGSGTEAFF.

The chain employs TRBV5-1 and TRBJ1-4; 9 nucleotides agree with TRBD1. Germline V CDR1 and CDR2: SGHRS, YFSETQ. The CDR3 is 18 residues long. Losses at the gene ends were 5 bases for V and 0 bases for J; bases not matched to a gene: 11. The CDR3 region is CASSKDRGGGTTNEKLFF. The CDR3 nucleotides are TGCGCCAGCAGTAAGGACAGGGGCGGGGGAACAACTAATGAAAAACTGTTTTTT.

The rearrangement uses TRBV6-5 and TRBJ1-5, with D unclear. The CDR3 has 15 amino acids. From germline, CDR1 is MNHEY and CDR2 SVGAGI. V shed 4 bases and J shed 1 base, with 11 bases lying between them. For the CDR3, the DNA is TGTGCCAGCAGTTTAAGGCGGGGAAGCAATCAGCCCCAGCATTTT. Protein product: CASSLRRGSNQPQHF.

CDR3 protein: CASSLGQDNEQFF. Here the CDR3 DNA reads TGCGCCAGCAGCTTGGGACAGGACAATGAGCAGTTCTTC. The chain links TRBV5-1 to TRBJ2-1, with a weak D call TRBD1 (6 bases). This CDR3 has 13 amino acids. V shed 0 bases and J shed 5 bases, with 6 bases lying between them. The germline V gene encodes CDR1 SGHRS and CDR2 YFSETQ.

This clonotype appeared a few times. The chain has TRBV6-5 and TRBJ1-1, with 7 bases lining up with TRBD1. The germline CDR1 and CDR2 sequences are MNHEY and SVGAGI. V was pared by 5 bases and J by 4 bases, with 4 bases of the junction left unmatched. CDR3 length: 13 residues. The CDR3 spells CASSADRATEAFF. In nucleotides, the CDR3 is TGTGCCAGCAGTGCAGACAGGGCCACTGAAGCTTTCTTT.

Details on this clonotype: A read error is possible here, since a much larger clone lies one base away. The rearrangement joins TRBV15 to TRBJ1-4; no clear D. The CDR3 consists of 15 residues. Germline CDR1 is LNHNV and CDR2 is YYDKDF (reference sequence). Trimming left V 2 bases short and J 0 bases short, with 7 bases between. The CDR3 DNA follows: TGTGCCACCAGCAGATGGCCCGCAACTAATGAAAAACTGTTTTTT. Translating it yields CATSRWPATNEKLFF.